What follows describes a single TCR beta chain. Sequencing used immunoSEQ multiplex PCR; TCRdb keeps in-frame clones, though not all of them. The sample records under 2.5 million clones, roughly 90% being singletons. The germline V gene encodes CDR1 SGHTA and CDR2 FQGNSA. The CDR3 is made up of 12 amino acids. V lost 6 bases to trimming and J lost 4 bases, with 9 bases between them. The data were taken from a study of shared clonotypes between healthy human individuals. The clonotype comes from a man younger than 35 in good health. Some clones in this sample may be carry-over from other donors' samples. What was sequenced was naive CD4+ T cells from PBMCs. The sample's subset: CD45RA+ positively selected. The genes are TRBV7-2 and TRBJ1-2, with D tentatively TRBD1 (5 bases). The chain's CDR3 is CASRGTPYGYTF. The CDR3, as DNA: TGTGCCAGCAGAGGGACCCCCTATGGCTACACCTTC.